These T cell receptor beta chains were read from a single sample in a study of blood T cell repertoires in COVID-19. This table comes from immunoSEQ multiplex PCR, and its TCRdb copy is limited to in-frame clones, with some not included. This repertoire shows some 220,000 clones, approximately 80% found once; its top ten account for 5.1%. Sequencing input: peripheral blood. Receptors originate from an older woman who had recovered from COVID-19. CDR3s include the opening cysteine and the closing phenylalanine or tryptophan. The order of the fields is V gene, J gene, clone size, D gene, CDR3 protein, CDR3 DNA. D genes are given only for firm matches. Clone size is not always given. Where it is, it says once, few, many or a class for expanded clones.

v_gene: TRBV19; j_gene: TRBJ2-7; abundance: -; d_gene: -; CDR3aa: CASSIGRGISYEQYF; CDR3nt: TGTGCCAGTAGTATAGGCAGGGGAATCTCCTACGAGCAGTACTTC
v_gene: TRBV19; j_gene: TRBJ1-1; abundance: -; d_gene: TRBD1; CDR3aa: CASSVIGRGRNTEAFF; CDR3nt: TGTGCCAGTAGTGTGATTGGCAGGGGGCGGAACACTGAAGCTTTCTTT
v_gene: TRBV4-2; j_gene: TRBJ1-2; abundance: few; d_gene: TRBD1; CDR3aa: CASSPRRQGFYTF; CDR3nt: TGTGCCAGCAGCCCGAGGCGACAGGGATTCTACACCTTC
v_gene: TRBV19; j_gene: TRBJ1-1; abundance: -; d_gene: TRBD1; CDR3aa: CASSPVQGVNTEAFF; CDR3nt: TGTGCCAGTAGCCCCGTCCAGGGGGTGAACACTGAAGCTTTCTTT
v_gene: TRBV7-2; j_gene: TRBJ2-7; abundance: -; d_gene: -; CDR3aa: CASSLSRASDEQYF; CDR3nt: TGTGCCAGCAGCTTAAGCCGGGCTAGCGACGAGCAGTACTTC
v_gene: TRBV6-6; j_gene: TRBJ2-3; abundance: -; d_gene: TRBD1; CDR3aa: CASSYLGQGRDTQYF; CDR3nt: TGTGCCAGCAGTTACCTGGGACAGGGAAGAGATACGCAGTATTTT
v_gene: TRBV27; j_gene: TRBJ1-1; abundance: once; d_gene: -; CDR3aa: CASSFFGRAFF; CDR3nt: TGTGCCAGCAGTTTTTTCGGTAGAGCTTTCTTT
v_gene: TRBV12-3/TRBV12-4; j_gene: TRBJ2-2; abundance: -; d_gene: TRBD2; CDR3aa: CATGGAAGELFF; CDR3nt: TGTGCCACCGGGGGGGCGGCCGGGGAGCTGTTTTTT
v_gene: TRBV3-1/TRBV3-2; j_gene: TRBJ1-1; abundance: -; d_gene: -; CDR3aa: CASALGRGGAFF; CDR3nt: TGTGCCAGCGCCCTCGGCAGGGGTGGGGCTTTCTTT
v_gene: TRBV11-2; j_gene: TRBJ2-5; abundance: -; d_gene: TRBD1; CDR3aa: CASSFQDRGRETQYF; CDR3nt: TGTGCCAGCAGCTTTCAGGACAGGGGGCGAGAGACCCAGTACTTC
v_gene: TRBV7-2; j_gene: TRBJ2-1; abundance: -; d_gene: TRBD1; CDR3aa: CASSKRQGNYNEQFF; CDR3nt: TGTGCCAGCAGCAAGCGACAGGGGAACTACAATGAGCAGTTCTTC
v_gene: TRBV7-7; j_gene: TRBJ2-2; abundance: -; d_gene: TRBD2; CDR3aa: CASTNGEGSNTGELFF; CDR3nt: TGTGCTAGCACGAATGGGGAGGGTTCGAACACCGGGGAGCTGTTTTTT
v_gene: TRBV6-5; j_gene: TRBJ1-5; abundance: -; d_gene: -; CDR3aa: CASRFSTSNQPQHF; CDR3nt: TGTGCCAGCAGATTCTCTACGAGCAATCAGCCCCAGCATTTT
v_gene: TRBV5-1; j_gene: TRBJ2-1; abundance: few; d_gene: TRBD2; CDR3aa: CASSTLAGGQDEQFF; CDR3nt: TGCGCCAGCAGCACCTTAGCGGGGGGGCAGGATGAGCAGTTCTTC
v_gene: TRBV19; j_gene: TRBJ2-1; abundance: -; d_gene: -; CDR3aa: CASSPAGTSSSYNEQFF; CDR3nt: TGTGCCAGTAGTCCTGCGGGGACTTCAAGCTCCTACAATGAGCAGTTCTTC
v_gene: TRBV6-2/TRBV6-3; j_gene: TRBJ2-1; abundance: -; d_gene: TRBD2; CDR3aa: CASSLGGVLQFF; CDR3nt: TGTGCCAGCAGCCTCGGGGGGGTCTTACAGTTCTTC
v_gene: TRBV2; j_gene: TRBJ1-5; abundance: -; d_gene: TRBD1; CDR3aa: CASREDRVGNQPQHF; CDR3nt: TGTGCCAGCAGGGAGGACAGGGTCGGCAATCAGCCCCAGCATTTT
v_gene: TRBV6-2/TRBV6-3; j_gene: TRBJ1-6; abundance: -; d_gene: TRBD1; CDR3aa: CASSPGQGRIKSPLHF; CDR3nt: TGTGCCAGCAGTCCCGGACAGGGTAGGATCAAGTCACCCCTCCACTTT
v_gene: TRBV9; j_gene: TRBJ2-2; abundance: -; d_gene: TRBD2; CDR3aa: CASSVVRSLAGGSGELFF; CDR3nt: TGTGCCAGCAGCGTAGTCCGGTCACTAGCGGGGGGATCCGGGGAGCTGTTTTTT
v_gene: TRBV2; j_gene: TRBJ1-5; abundance: -; d_gene: -; CDR3aa: CASAAQSGNQPQHF; CDR3nt: TGTGCCTCAGCAGCACAGTCGGGAAATCAGCCCCAGCATTTT
v_gene: TRBV4-1; j_gene: TRBJ2-7; abundance: few; d_gene: TRBD2; CDR3aa: CASSHGTSVYEQYF; CDR3nt: TGCGCCAGCAGCCACGGGACTAGTGTCTACGAGCAGTACTTC
v_gene: TRBV21-1; j_gene: TRBJ2-1; abundance: -; d_gene: -; CDR3aa: CASSKGPGISYNEQFF; CDR3nt: TGTGCCAGCAGCAAAGGCCCGGGAATCTCCTACAATGAGCAGTTCTTC
v_gene: TRBV7-9; j_gene: TRBJ2-1; abundance: -; d_gene: TRBD1; CDR3aa: CAWTGGPSSYNEQFF; CDR3nt: TGTGCCTGGACAGGGGGGCCTAGCTCCTACAATGAGCAGTTCTTC
v_gene: TRBV5-1; j_gene: TRBJ2-3; abundance: -; d_gene: TRBD2; CDR3aa: CASSFASGGGDTQYF; CDR3nt: TGCGCCAGCAGCTTCGCTAGCGGGGGCGGGGATACGCAGTATTTT
v_gene: TRBV5-1; j_gene: TRBJ1-6; abundance: -; d_gene: -; CDR3aa: CASSFQIPIFVSPLHF; CDR3nt: TGCGCCAGCAGCTTCCAGATACCCATATTTGTTTCACCCCTCCACTTT
v_gene: TRBV7-2; j_gene: TRBJ1-2; abundance: -; d_gene: TRBD1; CDR3aa: CASSADRGPYGYTF; CDR3nt: TGTGCCAGCAGCGCAGACAGGGGCCCCTATGGCTACACCTTC
v_gene: TRBV19; j_gene: TRBJ2-3; abundance: -; d_gene: -; CDR3aa: CASSMVGGTDTQYF; CDR3nt: TGTGCCAGTAGTATGGTCGGGGGAACAGATACGCAGTATTTT
v_gene: TRBV11-2; j_gene: TRBJ1-1; abundance: -; d_gene: TRBD1; CDR3aa: CASSLEDRGRRLNTEAFF; CDR3nt: TGTGCCAGCAGCTTAGAGGACAGGGGTCGGAGATTGAACACTGAAGCTTTCTTT
v_gene: TRBV10-2; j_gene: TRBJ2-3; abundance: -; d_gene: TRBD1; CDR3aa: CAGQGAKSTDTQYF; CDR3nt: TGCGCCGGGCAGGGGGCGAAATCGACAGATACGCAGTATTTT
v_gene: TRBV10-1; j_gene: TRBJ1-2; abundance: -; d_gene: TRBD1; CDR3aa: CASRTGGARGGGYTF; CDR3nt: TGCGCCAGCAGGACAGGGGGCGCGCGGGGGGGTGGCTACACCTTC
v_gene: TRBV18; j_gene: TRBJ1-1; abundance: few; d_gene: TRBD1; CDR3aa: CASSAVGTGYLNTEAFF; CDR3nt: TGTGCCAGCTCAGCTGTAGGGACAGGGTACCTGAACACTGAAGCTTTCTTT
v_gene: TRBV27; j_gene: TRBJ2-7; abundance: many; d_gene: -; CDR3aa: CASSNLQGGDYEQYF; CDR3nt: TGTGCCAGCAGTAACCTCCAAGGGGGAGATTACGAGCAGTACTTC
v_gene: TRBV5-1; j_gene: TRBJ1-4; abundance: -; d_gene: -; CDR3aa: CASSSEGRGNEKLFF; CDR3nt: TGCGCCAGCAGCTCCGAGGGTAGGGGGAATGAAAAACTGTTTTTT
v_gene: TRBV7-9; j_gene: TRBJ2-1; abundance: -; d_gene: -; CDR3aa: CASSHIQGILDEQFF; CDR3nt: TGTGCCAGCAGCCACATACAGGGAATTTTAGATGAGCAGTTCTTC
v_gene: TRBV24-1; j_gene: TRBJ1-5; abundance: -; d_gene: TRBD1; CDR3aa: CATSDLTGRLGRSNQPQHF; CDR3nt: TGTGCCACCAGTGATCTGACAGGGAGGTTGGGCCGTAGCAATCAGCCCCAGCATTTT
v_gene: TRBV2; j_gene: TRBJ2-2; abundance: -; d_gene: TRBD2; CDR3aa: CASKRGGSTGELFF; CDR3nt: TGTGCCAGCAAACGGGGGGGGAGCACCGGGGAGCTGTTTTTT
v_gene: TRBV7-9; j_gene: TRBJ1-1; abundance: -; d_gene: -; CDR3aa: CASSPLEGEAFF; CDR3nt: TGTGCCAGCAGCCCGCTTGAGGGTGAAGCTTTCTTT
v_gene: TRBV7-3; j_gene: TRBJ1-2; abundance: once; d_gene: -; CDR3aa: CASSLLGAQGYTF; CDR3nt: TGTGCCAGCAGCTTACTAGGGGCACAGGGCTACACCTTC
v_gene: TRBV6-2/TRBV6-3; j_gene: TRBJ1-4; abundance: -; d_gene: TRBD1; CDR3aa: CASSYSGTGNEKLFF; CDR3nt: TGTGCCAGCAGTTACTCCGGGACAGGGAATGAAAAACTGTTTTTT
v_gene: TRBV27; j_gene: TRBJ2-3; abundance: once; d_gene: -; CDR3aa: CASSLLAKSTDTQYF; CDR3nt: TGTGCCAGCAGTTTATTGGCAAAATCCACAGATACGCAGTATTTT
v_gene: TRBV3-1/TRBV3-2; j_gene: TRBJ1-1; abundance: -; d_gene: -; CDR3aa: CASSQAAYTEAFF; CDR3nt: TGTGCCAGCAGCCAAGCCGCGTACACTGAAGCTTTCTTT
v_gene: TRBV5-6; j_gene: TRBJ2-3; abundance: -; d_gene: -; CDR3aa: CASSFGGGALTDTQYF; CDR3nt: TGTGCCAGCAGCTTTGGGGGGGGCGCCCTCACAGATACGCAGTATTTT
v_gene: TRBV15; j_gene: TRBJ2-3; abundance: -; d_gene: -; CDR3aa: CATSREGSTRPDTQYF; CDR3nt: TGTGCCACCAGCAGAGAAGGGAGTACACGGCCAGATACGCAGTATTTT
v_gene: TRBV9; j_gene: TRBJ2-3; abundance: -; d_gene: -; CDR3aa: CASSLYWDTQYF; CDR3nt: TGTGCCAGCAGCCTATACTGGGATACGCAGTATTTT
v_gene: TRBV6-2/TRBV6-3; j_gene: TRBJ1-5; abundance: -; d_gene: -; CDR3aa: CASSQGIRGNQPQHF; CDR3nt: TGTGCCAGCAGTCAGGGAATCAGGGGCAATCAGCCCCAGCATTTT
v_gene: TRBV30; j_gene: TRBJ1-2; abundance: -; d_gene: TRBD1; CDR3aa: CAWSVLRGPNYGYTF; CDR3nt: TGTGCCTGGAGTGTATTAAGGGGGCCTAACTATGGCTACACCTTC
v_gene: TRBV7-2; j_gene: TRBJ2-3; abundance: -; d_gene: -; CDR3aa: CASRAVGTDTQYF; CDR3nt: TGTGCCAGCAGGGCGGTCGGCACAGATACGCAGTATTTT
v_gene: TRBV5-1; j_gene: TRBJ2-4; abundance: -; d_gene: TRBD1; CDR3aa: CASSLGTGTGVDIQYF; CDR3nt: TGCGCCAGCAGCTTGGGGACCGGGACAGGGGTGGACATTCAGTACTTC